This entry concerns a single T cell receptor (beta chain). This record belongs to a study of OX40 agonist ivuxolimab in advanced cancers. Only in-frame clones appear in the TCRdb table, and some are missing; sequencing was by immunoSEQ multiplex PCR. The repertoire holds 55,000 to 80,000 clones, with roughly 89% as singletons. CDR1 MDHEN and CDR2 SYDVKM come from the germline V gene. The V and J ends lost 5 bases and 5 bases, in that order; junction bases with no gene match: 10. This CDR3 contains 16 residues. The source material was CD4+ or CD8+ T cells sorted from blood, sampled in a trial of the OX40 agonist ivuxolimab. The sequence came from an adult with an advanced solid tumor such as melanoma, head and neck, liver or kidney cancer. The genes are TRBV28 and TRBJ1-5, with 9 bases aligning to TRBD1. This CDR3 reads CASSTPTGGRDQPQHF. For the CDR3, the DNA is TGTGCCAGCAGTACACCGACAGGGGGAAGGGATCAGCCCCAGCATTTT. Full variable domain (missing parts from reference TRBV28 and TRBJ1-5): DVKVTQSSRYLVKRTGEKVFLECVQDMDHENMFWYRQDPGLGLRLIYFSYDVKMKEKGDIPEGYSVSREKKERFSLILESASTNQTSMYLCASSTPTGGRDQPQHFGDGTRLSIL.